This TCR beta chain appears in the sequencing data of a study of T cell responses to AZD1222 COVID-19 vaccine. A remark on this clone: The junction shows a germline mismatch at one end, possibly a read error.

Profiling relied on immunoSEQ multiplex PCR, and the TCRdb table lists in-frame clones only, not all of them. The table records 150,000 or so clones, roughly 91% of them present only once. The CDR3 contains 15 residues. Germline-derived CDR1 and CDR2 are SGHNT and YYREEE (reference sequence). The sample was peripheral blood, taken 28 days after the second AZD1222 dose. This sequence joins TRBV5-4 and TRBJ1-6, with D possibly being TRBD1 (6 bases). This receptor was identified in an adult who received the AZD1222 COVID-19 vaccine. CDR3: CASSTGRGAHSPLHF. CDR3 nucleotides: TGTGCCAGCAGCACGGGGCGGGGGGCGCATTCTCCCCTCCACTTT.